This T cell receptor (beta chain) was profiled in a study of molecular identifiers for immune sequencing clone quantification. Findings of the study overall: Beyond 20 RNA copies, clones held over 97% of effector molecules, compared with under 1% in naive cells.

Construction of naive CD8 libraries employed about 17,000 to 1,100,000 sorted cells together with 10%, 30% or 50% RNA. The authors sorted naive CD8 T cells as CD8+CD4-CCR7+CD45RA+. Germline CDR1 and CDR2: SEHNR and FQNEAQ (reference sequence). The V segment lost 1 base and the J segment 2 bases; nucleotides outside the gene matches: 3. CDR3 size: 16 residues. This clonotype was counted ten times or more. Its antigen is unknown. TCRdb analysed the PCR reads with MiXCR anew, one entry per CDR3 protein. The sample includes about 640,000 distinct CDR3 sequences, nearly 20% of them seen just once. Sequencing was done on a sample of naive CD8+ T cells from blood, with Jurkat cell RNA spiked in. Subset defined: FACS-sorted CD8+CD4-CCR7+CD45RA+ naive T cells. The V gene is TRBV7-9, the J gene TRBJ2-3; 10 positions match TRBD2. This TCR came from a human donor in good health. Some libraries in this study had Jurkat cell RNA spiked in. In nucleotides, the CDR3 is TGTGCCAGCAGCTTAGTGACTAGCGGGCCCACAGATACGCAGTATTTT. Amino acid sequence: CASSLVTSGPTDTQYF.